This T cell receptor (beta chain) was recorded in a study of cytomegalovirus exposure and HLA in healthy donors. The germline V gene has CDR1 SGHVS and CDR2 FNYEAQ. The CDR3 contains 14 residues. Trimming at V came to 5 bases and at J to 6 bases, leaving 4 bases not matched to a gene. The PCR had 60 Vbeta and 13 Jbeta primers. The assay was immunoSEQ multiplex PCR, and TCRdb's table has in-frame clones only and misses some. This table has 150,000 or so clones, under 85% appearing once. This receptor was taken from a male donor in good health and CMV-seropositive. The V gene is TRBV7-6, the J gene TRBJ2-1; 10 bases are a match to TRBD1. The sample consisted of PBMCs. The CDR3 DNA sequence: TGTGCCAGCAGCCCCGGGACAGGGGCCAATGAGCAGTTCTTC. It is translated as CASSPGTGANEQFF.